This TCR beta chain appears in the sequencing data of a study of shared clonotypes between healthy human individuals. Study-wide points: Sharing of clonotypes among donors was expected to vary with sequencing depth. Sampling was confined to blood; repertoires within tissues likely differ.

CDR3 length: 14 amino acids. Trimming left V 4 bases short and J 0 bases short, with 9 bases between. Germline lookup yields CDR1 SQVTM and CDR2 ANQGSEA. Sequenced by immunoSEQ multiplex PCR; TCRdb stores in-frame clones only, minus some. Here the sample spans 700,000 to 950,000 clones, about 96% being singletons. Selected positively for CCR7 and CD45RO-negative, naive CD8 cells excluded terminally differentiated effector memory CD45RA+ cells. With regard to this clone: Antigen: not known.

What was sequenced was naive CD8+ T cells sorted from blood. The rearrangement uses TRBV29-1 and TRBJ2-2, with D unresolved. This sequence originates from a man under 40 in good health. CDR3 nucleotides: TGCAGCGTTGTAGACCACGCGAACACCGGGGAGCTGTTTTTT. Translation: CSVVDHANTGELFF.